A selection of T cell receptor beta chains follows, all from one sample in a study of Ad26.COV2.S vaccination and SARS-CoV-2 variants. Libraries were prepared by immunoSEQ multiplex PCR; TCRdb keeps only in-frame clonotypes and omits some of them. The sample lists about 350,000 clones, under 95% occurring once. This specimen consisted of peripheral blood, obtained after recovery from COVID-19. These receptors were taken from a human donor who had recovered from COVID-19. The CDR3 runs from the conserved cysteine through the conserved F or W. The D gene is left open where the match is weak. Where a row states a size, it is once, few, many or the class of an expanded clone; other rows omit it.

13	TRBJ2-3	NA	TRBV24-1	NA	CATSDRRSDTQYF	TGTGCCACCAGTGATCGCCGATCAGATACGCAGTATTTT
15	TRBJ1-3	NA	TRBV25-1	NA	CASSEYATSGNTIYF	TGTGCCAGCAGTGAATATGCAACCTCTGGAAACACCATATATTTT
14	TRBJ2-1	NA	TRBV6-6	NA	CASSSTTANNEQFF	TGTGCCAGCAGTAGTACTACAGCGAATAATGAGCAGTTCTTC
13	TRBJ2-7	NA	TRBV10-1	NA	CASSVGLGYEQYF	TGCGCCAGCAGTGTGGGACTGGGCTACGAGCAGTACTTC
12	TRBJ2-7	NA	TRBV7-9	NA	CASSLSGHEQYF	TGTGCCAGCAGCCTGTCTGGTCACGAGCAGTACTTC
17	TRBJ1-2	NA	TRBV5-4	NA	CASSSPARRGSDYGYTF	TGTGCCAGCAGCTCACCAGCGAGACGGGGGAGTGACTATGGCTACACCTTC
14	TRBJ2-4	NA	TRBV5-1	once	CASSLVPALNIQYF	TGCGCCAGCAGCTTGGTTCCGGCCCTAAACATTCAGTACTTC
16	TRBJ2-3	NA	TRBV25-1	NA	CASSDPGGPLTDTQYF	TGTGCCAGCAGTGACCCCGGTGGCCCCTTAACAGATACGCAGTATTTT
14	TRBJ2-7	TRBD1	TRBV19	NA	CATRRGTGFYEQYF	TGTGCCACCCGTAGGGGGACAGGGTTCTACGAGCAGTACTTC
15	TRBJ2-3	NA	TRBV4-3	NA	CASSPDRRGADTQYF	TGCGCCAGCAGCCCCGACCGGAGGGGGGCAGATACGCAGTATTTT
15	TRBJ2-1	TRBD2	TRBV7-3	once	CASSLGLARAGEQFF	TGTGCCAGCAGCCTTGGACTAGCCCGAGCAGGCGAGCAGTTCTTC
13	TRBJ1-3	NA	TRBV15	NA	CATGLYGGNTIYF	TGTGCCACGGGGCTATATGGTGGAAACACCATATATTTT
12	TRBJ2-7	NA	TRBV29-1	NA	CSVAPGSKEQYF	TGCAGCGTTGCTCCAGGATCCAAAGAGCAGTACTTC
14	TRBJ1-1	NA	TRBV6-2/TRBV6-3	NA	CASSYSRVNTEAFF	TGTGCCAGCAGTTACTCCCGGGTAAACACTGAAGCTTTCTTT
15	TRBJ2-3	TRBD1	TRBV7-9	NA	CASSTGQGLTDTQYF	TGTGCCAGCAGCACGGGACAGGGACTCACAGATACGCAGTATTTT
17	TRBJ2-1	TRBD1	TRBV4-1	NA	CASSQEEGTGSYNEQFF	TGCGCCAGCAGCCAAGAAGAGGGGACAGGCTCCTACAATGAGCAGTTCTTC
15	TRBJ1-2	NA	TRBV7-8	NA	CASSPHREVSYGYTF	TGTGCCAGCAGCCCTCACAGGGAAGTCAGCTATGGCTACACCTTC
17	TRBJ2-1	TRBD2	TRBV29-1	NA	CSARGGLAGGPSREQFF	TGCAGCGCCCGAGGGGGGCTAGCGGGGGGGCCATCACGAGAGCAGTTCTTC